Listed below are T cell receptor beta chains from one sample, sequenced in a study of cytomegalovirus exposure and HLA in healthy donors. Clones were sequenced by immunoSEQ multiplex PCR, and TCRdb holds only the in-frame ones, with some missing. The table has 120,000 to 150,000 clones, 80% to 90% seen once. Sequencing was performed on PBMCs. Source of these receptors: a woman between 40 and 50 years old in good health and CMV-seropositive. CDR3s leave out the opening cysteine and the closing phenylalanine or tryptophan. The D gene is left open where the match is weak.

V gene	J gene	D gene	CDR3 protein
TRBV5-1	TRBJ2-5	TRBD2	ASSLELAGGKETQY
TRBV5-6	TRBJ2-1	TRBD2	ASSLGLAGGSYNEQF
TRBV2	TRBJ1-1	NA	ASNEGGVTLKDEAF
TRBV2	TRBJ2-1	NA	ASSDGLSNEQF
TRBV7-2	TRBJ2-3	TRBD2	ASSSSGRLGTDTQY
TRBV7-9	TRBJ2-5	NA	ASSSQTGRAEETQY
TRBV5-1	TRBJ2-1	TRBD1	ASSPDVVRGLDNEQF
TRBV7-6	TRBJ2-7	NA	ASSLTPTREQY
TRBV7-9	TRBJ1-1	TRBD1	ASSLAGGRTEAF
TRBV5-8	TRBJ2-7	NA	ASSLDGVREQY
TRBV19	TRBJ2-3	NA	ASSGTTPDTQY
TRBV9	TRBJ1-5	TRBD1	ASSADRGYQPQH
TRBV28	TRBJ1-4	NA	ASSFQGFGNEKLF
TRBV28	TRBJ2-7	NA	ASSLEDVYEQY
TRBV18	TRBJ1-6	NA	ASSPQGPNSPLH
TRBV19	TRBJ1-1	NA	ASSRSGNTEAF
TRBV29-1	TRBJ2-2	TRBD1	SADRGPGNTGKLF
TRBV7-9	TRBJ2-7	TRBD1	ASSLFGQGSYEQY
TRBV6-5	TRBJ1-1	NA	ASSFLSVQNTEAF
TRBV15	TRBJ1-2	NA	ATSRGGDWRRGNYGYT
TRBV6-5	TRBJ2-7	TRBD2	MGGSINHEQY
TRBV5-4	TRBJ2-5	TRBD2	ASSFSGGVEKTQY
TRBV2	TRBJ1-6	NA	ASSEVARVNSPLH
TRBV28	TRBJ1-1	NA	ASVGQLNTEAF
TRBV9	TRBJ1-3	NA	ASSADREGDTIY
TRBV7-9	TRBJ2-7	NA	ASSPTGRGSYEQY
TRBV23-1	TRBJ1-4	NA	ASSRGKATNEKLF
TRBV7-9	TRBJ2-2	NA	ASSLATGMNTGELF
TRBV4-3	TRBJ2-3	TRBD2	ASSLGTSGFTDTQY
TRBV11-1	TRBJ2-7	TRBD2	ASSFSGRVYEQY
TRBV19	TRBJ2-4	NA	ASSTSGRMMRNIQY
TRBV6-1	TRBJ1-1	TRBD1	ASSFNRGTEAF
TRBV19	TRBJ1-5	TRBD1	ASSIGRGPYQPQH
TRBV19	TRBJ1-4	NA	ASSMGRRGLRGKLF
TRBV6-1	TRBJ2-3	NA	ASSTPGTDTQY
TRBV11-2	TRBJ2-1	TRBD1	ASSSITRDRSYNEQF
TRBV19	TRBJ2-2	NA	ASSIAPLAGYPRELF
TRBV19	TRBJ2-5	NA	ASSRGTVGTQY
TRBV6-1	TRBJ2-7	NA	ASSQDKNEQY
TRBV7-9	TRBJ2-7	NA	ASSSPGYEQY
TRBV11-3	TRBJ2-1	NA	ASSDSRSSYNEQF
TRBV28	TRBJ2-1	NA	ASGSSYNEQF
TRBV25-1	TRBJ2-7	TRBD1	ASRTGDKQY
TRBV29-1	TRBJ1-1	TRBD1	SVEGRGQGGLMDTEAF
TRBV6-1	TRBJ2-7	NA	ASPPENRDEQY
TRBV28	TRBJ1-4	TRBD1	ASSVPGQGSEKLF
TRBV19	TRBJ1-5	NA	ATRANRDNQPQH
TRBV2	TRBJ2-5	TRBD1	ASNRGLQETQY
TRBV5-1	TRBJ2-5	NA	ASTRVAESQETQY
TRBV5-1	TRBJ2-1	TRBD2	ASSGGTRSAYNEQF
TRBV5-4	TRBJ1-1	NA	ASSGGGFRTEAF
TRBV4-1	TRBJ2-7	NA	ASSPPGRPREQY
TRBV6-5	TRBJ2-7	TRBD2	ASRETSGGYEQY
TRBV11-2	TRBJ2-7	TRBD2	ASSLVGGSMIEQY
TRBV6-5	TRBJ2-7	TRBD1	ASSYTRDRGHYEQY
TRBV28	TRBJ2-2	TRBD2	ATRGRPTGELF
TRBV7-7	TRBJ2-2	NA	ASSPDPRAGELF
TRBV11-1	TRBJ1-1	TRBD1	ASSLDRGTEAF
TRBV7-9	TRBJ1-6	TRBD1	ASSQQGQGNSPLH
TRBV2	TRBJ2-7	NA	ASSDGGSYEQY